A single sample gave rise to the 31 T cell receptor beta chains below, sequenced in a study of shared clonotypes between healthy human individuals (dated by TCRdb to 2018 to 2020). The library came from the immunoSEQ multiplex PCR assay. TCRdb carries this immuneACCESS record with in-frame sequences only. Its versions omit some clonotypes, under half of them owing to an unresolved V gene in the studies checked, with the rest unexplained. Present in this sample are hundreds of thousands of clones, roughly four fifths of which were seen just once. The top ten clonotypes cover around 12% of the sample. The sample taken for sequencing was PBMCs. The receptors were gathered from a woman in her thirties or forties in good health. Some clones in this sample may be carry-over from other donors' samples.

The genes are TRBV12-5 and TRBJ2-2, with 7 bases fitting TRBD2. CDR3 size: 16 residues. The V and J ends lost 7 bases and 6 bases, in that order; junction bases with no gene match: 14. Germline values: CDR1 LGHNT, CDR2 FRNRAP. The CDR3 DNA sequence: TGTGCTAGTGCCACCTGGAGAGGGAGGGAGCCCGGGGAGCTGTTTTTT. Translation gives CASATWRGREPGELFF.

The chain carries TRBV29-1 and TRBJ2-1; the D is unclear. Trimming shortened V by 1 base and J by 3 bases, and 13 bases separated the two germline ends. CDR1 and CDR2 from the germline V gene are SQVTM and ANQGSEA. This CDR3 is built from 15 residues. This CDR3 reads CSVEGIKGVYNEQFF. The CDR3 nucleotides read TGCAGCGTTGAAGGGATCAAGGGTGTCTACAATGAGCAGTTCTTC.

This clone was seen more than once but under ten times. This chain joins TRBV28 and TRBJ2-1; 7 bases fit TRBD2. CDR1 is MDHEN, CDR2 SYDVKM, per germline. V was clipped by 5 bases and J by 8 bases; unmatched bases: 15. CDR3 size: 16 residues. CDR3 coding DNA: TGTGCCAGCAGTACCCCAGTTCGGGGGGTTGGCGATGAGCAGTTCTTC. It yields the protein CASSTPVRGVGDEQFF. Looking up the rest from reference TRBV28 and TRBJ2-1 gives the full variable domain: DVKVTQSSRYLVKRTGEKVFLECVQDMDHENMFWYRQDPGLGLRLIYFSYDVKMKEKGDIPEGYSVSREKKERFSLILESASTNQTSMYLCASSTPVRGVGDEQFFGPGTRLTVL.

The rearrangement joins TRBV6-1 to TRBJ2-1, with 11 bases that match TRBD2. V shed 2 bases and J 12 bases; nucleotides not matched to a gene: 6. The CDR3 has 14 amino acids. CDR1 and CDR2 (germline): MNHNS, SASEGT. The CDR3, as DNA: TGTGCCAGCAGTGAATCGACTAGCGGGACCTCGCAGTTCTTC. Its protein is CASSESTSGTSQFF.

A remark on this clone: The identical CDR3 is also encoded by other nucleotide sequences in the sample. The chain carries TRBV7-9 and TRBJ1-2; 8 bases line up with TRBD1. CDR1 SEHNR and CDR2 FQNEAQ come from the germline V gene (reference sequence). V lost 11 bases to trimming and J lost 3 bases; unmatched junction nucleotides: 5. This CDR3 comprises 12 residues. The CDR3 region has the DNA TGTGCCTCGGTGGACAGGGACTATGGCTACACCTTC. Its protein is CASVDRDYGYTF.

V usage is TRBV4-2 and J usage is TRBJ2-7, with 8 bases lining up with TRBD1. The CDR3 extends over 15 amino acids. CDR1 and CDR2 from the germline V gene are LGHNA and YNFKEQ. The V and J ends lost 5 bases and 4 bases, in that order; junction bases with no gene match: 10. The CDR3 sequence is CASSSRTGLEYEQYF. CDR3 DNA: TGTGCCAGCAGCTCCCGGACAGGGTTGGAATACGAGCAGTACTTC.

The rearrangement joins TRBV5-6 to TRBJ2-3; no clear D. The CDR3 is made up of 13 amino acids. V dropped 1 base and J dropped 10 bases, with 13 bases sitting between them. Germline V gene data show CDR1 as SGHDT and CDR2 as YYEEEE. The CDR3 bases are TGTGCCAGCAGCTTGCGGCCCAGCCATGCGCAGTATTTT. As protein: CASSLRPSHAQYF.

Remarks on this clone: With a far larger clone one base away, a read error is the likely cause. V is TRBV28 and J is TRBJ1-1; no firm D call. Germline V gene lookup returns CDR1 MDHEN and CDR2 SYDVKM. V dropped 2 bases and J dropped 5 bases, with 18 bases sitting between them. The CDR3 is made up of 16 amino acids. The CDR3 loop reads CASSLTIGQEETEAFF. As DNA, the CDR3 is TGTGCCAGCAGTTTAACGATCGGGCAGGAGGAGACTGAAGCTTTCTTT.

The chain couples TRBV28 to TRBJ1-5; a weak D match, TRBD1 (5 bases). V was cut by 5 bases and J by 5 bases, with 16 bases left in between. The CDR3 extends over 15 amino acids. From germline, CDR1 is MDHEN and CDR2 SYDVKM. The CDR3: CASSPGKGSDQPQHF. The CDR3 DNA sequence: TGTGCCAGCAGTCCAGGGAAGGGCTCGGATCAGCCCCAGCATTTT.

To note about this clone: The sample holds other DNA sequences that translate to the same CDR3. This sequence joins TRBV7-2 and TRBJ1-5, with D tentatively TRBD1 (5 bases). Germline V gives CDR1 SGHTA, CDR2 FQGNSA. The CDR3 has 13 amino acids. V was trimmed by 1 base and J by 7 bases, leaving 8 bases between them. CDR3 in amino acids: CASSLDGAQPQHF. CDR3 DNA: TGTGCCAGCAGCTTAGACGGGGCCCAGCCCCAGCATTTT.

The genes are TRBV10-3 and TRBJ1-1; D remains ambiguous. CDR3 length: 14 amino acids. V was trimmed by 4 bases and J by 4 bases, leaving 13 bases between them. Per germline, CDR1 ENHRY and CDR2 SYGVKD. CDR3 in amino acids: CAISVGAAPTEAFF. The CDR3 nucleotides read TGTGCCATCAGTGTAGGTGCGGCCCCCACTGAAGCTTTCTTT.

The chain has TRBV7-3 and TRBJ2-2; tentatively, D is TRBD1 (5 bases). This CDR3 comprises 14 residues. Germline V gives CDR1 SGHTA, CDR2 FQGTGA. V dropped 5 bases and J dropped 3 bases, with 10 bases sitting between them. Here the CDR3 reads CASSTKGDTGELFF. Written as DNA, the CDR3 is TGTGCCAGCAGCACTAAAGGGGACACCGGGGAGCTGTTTTTT. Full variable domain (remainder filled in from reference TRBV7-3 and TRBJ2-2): GAGVSQTPSNKVTEKGKYVELRCDPISGHTALYWYRQSLGQGPEFLIYFQGTGAADDSGLPNDRFFAVRPEGSVSTLKIQRTERGDSAVYLCASSTKGDTGELFFGEGSRLTVL.

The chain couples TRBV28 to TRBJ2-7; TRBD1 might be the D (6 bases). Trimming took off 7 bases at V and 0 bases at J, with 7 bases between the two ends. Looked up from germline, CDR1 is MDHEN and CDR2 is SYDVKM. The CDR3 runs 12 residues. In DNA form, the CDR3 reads TGTGCCAGCAACAGGGCCTCCTACGAGCAGTACTTC. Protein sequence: CASNRASYEQYF.

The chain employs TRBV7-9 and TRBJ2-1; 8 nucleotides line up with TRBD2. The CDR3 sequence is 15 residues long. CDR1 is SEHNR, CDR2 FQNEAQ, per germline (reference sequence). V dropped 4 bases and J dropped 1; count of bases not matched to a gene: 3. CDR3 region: CASSSQRESYNEQFF. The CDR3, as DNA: TGTGCCAGCAGCTCTCAGCGGGAGTCCTACAATGAGCAGTTCTTC.

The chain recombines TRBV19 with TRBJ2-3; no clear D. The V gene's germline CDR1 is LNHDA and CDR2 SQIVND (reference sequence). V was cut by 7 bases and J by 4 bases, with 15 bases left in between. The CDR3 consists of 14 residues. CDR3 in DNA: TGTGCCAGTATGAGACCGCCCGACTCAGATACGCAGTATTTT. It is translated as CASMRPPDSDTQYF.

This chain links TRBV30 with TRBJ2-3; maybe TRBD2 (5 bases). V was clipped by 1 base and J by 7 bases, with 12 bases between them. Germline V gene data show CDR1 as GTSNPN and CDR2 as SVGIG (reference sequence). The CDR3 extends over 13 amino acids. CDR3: CAWSGGHENTQYF. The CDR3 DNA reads TGTGCCTGGAGTGGCGGGCATGAAAATACGCAGTATTTT.

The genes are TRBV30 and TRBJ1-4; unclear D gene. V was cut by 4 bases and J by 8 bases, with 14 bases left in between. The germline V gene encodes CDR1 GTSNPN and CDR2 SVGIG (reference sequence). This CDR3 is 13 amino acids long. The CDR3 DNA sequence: TGTGCCTGGACAGGCGAAGATAGAGAAAAACTGTTTTTT. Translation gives CAWTGEDREKLFF.

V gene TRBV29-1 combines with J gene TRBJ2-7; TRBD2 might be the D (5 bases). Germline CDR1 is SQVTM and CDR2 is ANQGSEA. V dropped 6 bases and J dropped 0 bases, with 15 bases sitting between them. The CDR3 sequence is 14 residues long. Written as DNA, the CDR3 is TGCAGCGTCTGTCCCGGGATTAGCTCCTACGAGCAGTACTTC. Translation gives CSVCPGISSYEQYF.

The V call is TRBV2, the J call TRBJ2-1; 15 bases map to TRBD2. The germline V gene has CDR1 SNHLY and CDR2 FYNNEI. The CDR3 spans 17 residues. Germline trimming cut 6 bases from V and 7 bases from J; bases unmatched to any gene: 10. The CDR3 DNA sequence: TGTGCCAGCAGCCTACCCGGACTAGCGGGAGGGCGGAATGAGCAGTTCTTC. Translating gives CASSLPGLAGGRNEQFF.

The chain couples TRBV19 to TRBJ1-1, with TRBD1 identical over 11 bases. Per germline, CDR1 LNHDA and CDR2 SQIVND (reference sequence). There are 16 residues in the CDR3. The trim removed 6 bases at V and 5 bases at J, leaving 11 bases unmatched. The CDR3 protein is CASSHGTGGRWTEAFF. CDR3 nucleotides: TGTGCCAGTAGCCACGGGACAGGGGGGAGATGGACTGAAGCTTTCTTT.

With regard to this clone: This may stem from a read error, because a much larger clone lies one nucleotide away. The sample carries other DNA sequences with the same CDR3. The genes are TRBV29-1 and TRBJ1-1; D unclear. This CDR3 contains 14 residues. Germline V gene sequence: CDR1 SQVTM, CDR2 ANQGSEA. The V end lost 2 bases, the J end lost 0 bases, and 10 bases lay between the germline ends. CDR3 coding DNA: TGCAGCGTTGAACTTTGGCGTTTGAACACTGAAGCTTTCTTT. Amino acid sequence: CSVELWRLNTEAFF.

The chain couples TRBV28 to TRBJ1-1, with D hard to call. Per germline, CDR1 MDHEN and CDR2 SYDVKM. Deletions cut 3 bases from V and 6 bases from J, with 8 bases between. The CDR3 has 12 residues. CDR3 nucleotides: TGTGCCAGCAGTTTGGTGTGGCCTGAAGCTTTCTTT. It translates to CASSLVWPEAFF.

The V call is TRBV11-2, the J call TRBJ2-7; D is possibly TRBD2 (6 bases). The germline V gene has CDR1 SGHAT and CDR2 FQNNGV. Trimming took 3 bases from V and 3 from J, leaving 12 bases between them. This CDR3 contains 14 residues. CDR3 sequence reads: CASSLGGPGYEQYF. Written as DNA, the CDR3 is TGTGCCAGCAGCTTGGGGGGACCGGGCTACGAGCAGTACTTC.

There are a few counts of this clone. CDR3 sequence (DNA): TGTGCCAGCAGCGCCCGTTCCTACAATGAGCAGTTCTTC. Its translation is CASSARSYNEQFF. The rearrangement uses TRBV7-9 and TRBJ2-1; D gene uncertain. With 5 bases removed from V and 1 base from J, the gap between germline ends came to 6 bases. Germline CDR1 is SEHNR and CDR2 is FQNEAQ (reference sequence). This CDR3 has 13 amino acids. Variable domain in full (rest from reference TRBV7-9 and TRBJ2-1): DTGVSQNPRHKITKRGQNVTFRCDPISEHNRLYWYRQTLGQGPEFLTYFQNEAQLEKSRLLSDRFSAERPKGSFSTLEIQRTEQGDSAMYLCASSARSYNEQFFGPGTRLTVL.

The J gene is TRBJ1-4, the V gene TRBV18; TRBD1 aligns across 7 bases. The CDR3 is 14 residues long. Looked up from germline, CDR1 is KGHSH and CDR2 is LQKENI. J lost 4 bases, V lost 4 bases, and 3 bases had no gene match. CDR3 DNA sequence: TGTGCCAGCTCACAGGGACAGAGTAATGAAAAACTGTTTTTT. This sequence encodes CASSQGQSNEKLFF.

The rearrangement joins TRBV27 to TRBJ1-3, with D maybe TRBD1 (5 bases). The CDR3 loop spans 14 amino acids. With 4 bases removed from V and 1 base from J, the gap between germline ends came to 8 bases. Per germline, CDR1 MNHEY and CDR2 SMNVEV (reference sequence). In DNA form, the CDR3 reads TGTGCCAGCAGTTCGGGGGTATCTGGAAACACCATATATTTT. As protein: CASSSGVSGNTIYF.

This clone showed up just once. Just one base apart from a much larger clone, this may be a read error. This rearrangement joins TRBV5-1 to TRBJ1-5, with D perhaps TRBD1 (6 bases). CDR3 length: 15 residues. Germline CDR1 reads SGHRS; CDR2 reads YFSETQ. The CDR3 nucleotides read TGCACCAGCAGCTTGCGGCCAGGGGAGAATCAGCCCCAGCATTTT. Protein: CTSSLRPGENQPQHF.

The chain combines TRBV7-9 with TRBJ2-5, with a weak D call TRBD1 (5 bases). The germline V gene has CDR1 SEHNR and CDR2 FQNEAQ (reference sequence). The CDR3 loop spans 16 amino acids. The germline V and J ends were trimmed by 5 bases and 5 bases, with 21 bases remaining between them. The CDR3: CASSVPFGWGSETQYF. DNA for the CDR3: TGTGCCAGCAGCGTCCCTTTTGGATGGGGCTCGGAGACCCAGTACTTC.

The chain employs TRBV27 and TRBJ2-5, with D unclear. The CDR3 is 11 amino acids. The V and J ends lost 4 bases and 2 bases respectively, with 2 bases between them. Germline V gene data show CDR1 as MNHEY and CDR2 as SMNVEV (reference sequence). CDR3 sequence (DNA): TGTGCCAGCAGTTATCAAGAGACCCAGTACTTC. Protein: CASSYQETQYF.

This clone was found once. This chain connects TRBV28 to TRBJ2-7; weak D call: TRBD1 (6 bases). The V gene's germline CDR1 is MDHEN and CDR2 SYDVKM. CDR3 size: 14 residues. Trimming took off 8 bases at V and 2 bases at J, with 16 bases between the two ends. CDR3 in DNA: TGTGCCAGCTATCTGGCAGGGGCCCCCTACGAGCAGTACTTC. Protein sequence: CASYLAGAPYEQYF. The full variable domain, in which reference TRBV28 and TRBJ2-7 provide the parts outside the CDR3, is DVKVTQSSRYLVKRTGEKVFLECVQDMDHENMFWYRQDPGLGLRLIYFSYDVKMKEKGDIPEGYSVSREKKERFSLILESASTNQTSMYLCASYLAGAPYEQYFGPGTRLTVT.

CDR3 sequence reads: CASSESVIGYRGEKLFF. CDR3 sequence (DNA): TGTGCCAGCAGTGAATCAGTTATCGGGTACAGGGGGGAAAAACTGTTTTTT. The chain carries TRBV25-1 and TRBJ1-4; the match to TRBD1 covers 8 bases. The V and J ends lost 1 base and 8 bases, in that order; junction bases with no gene match: 12. The V gene's germline CDR1 is MGHDK and CDR2 SYGVNS. This CDR3 is built from 17 residues.